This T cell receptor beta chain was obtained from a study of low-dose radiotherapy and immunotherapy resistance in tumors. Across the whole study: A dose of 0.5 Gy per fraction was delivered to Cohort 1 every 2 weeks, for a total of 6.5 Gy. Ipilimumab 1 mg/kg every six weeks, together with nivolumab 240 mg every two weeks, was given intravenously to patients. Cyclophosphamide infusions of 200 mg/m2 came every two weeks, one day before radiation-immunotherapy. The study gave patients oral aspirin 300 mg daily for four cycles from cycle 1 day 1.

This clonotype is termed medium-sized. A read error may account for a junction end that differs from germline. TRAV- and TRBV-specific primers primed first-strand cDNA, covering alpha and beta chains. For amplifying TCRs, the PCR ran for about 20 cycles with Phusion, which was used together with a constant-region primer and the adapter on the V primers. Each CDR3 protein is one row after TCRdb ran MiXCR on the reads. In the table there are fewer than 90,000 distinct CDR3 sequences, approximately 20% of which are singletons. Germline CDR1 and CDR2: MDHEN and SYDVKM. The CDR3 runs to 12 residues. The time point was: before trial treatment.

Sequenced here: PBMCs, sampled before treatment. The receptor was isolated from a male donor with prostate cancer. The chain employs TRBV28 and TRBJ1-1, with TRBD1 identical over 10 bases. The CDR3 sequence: CASSLVGQGVVF. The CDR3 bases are TGTGCCAGCAGTTTGGTCGGACAGGGGGTCGTCTTT.